This TCR beta chain was recovered during a study of blood T cell repertoires in COVID-19 (TCRdb year 2020). Regarding the study in general: Samples from collaborators originated in the United States, Italy and Spain and spanned both the acute and convalescent phases of COVID-19. A de-identified subject ID, COVID-19 status, age in years and sex were almost always included in the sample metadata. The repertoires were released in a freely available public database meant as a resource for research on the immune response to SARS-CoV-2. Deeply sampled blood TCRbeta repertoires from subjects exposed to, actively infected with, or recovered from COVID-19 were included in the dataset. The material from the prospective study consisted of cDNA or gDNA derived from T cells, B-cell-depleted T cells, or PBMCs. The samples were drawn from two sources: the first 160 participants of the ongoing ImmuneRACE study, and 1,200 or so subjects contributed by 6 global collaborators. Where available, HLA class I and class II types were obtained from metadata supplied by the sample provider rather than from assay-based typing.

On this clone: Its cognate antigen has yet to be identified. No per-base quality is available; no much larger clone lies one base away.

TCRbeta CDR3 regions were amplified from genomic DNA by means of the immunoSEQ Assay, a bias-controlled multiplex PCR. As for the original processing: The number of nucleated cells in each sample was estimated by amplification of reference gene primers within the assay. To quantify the absolute abundance of each unique TCRbeta CDR3 rearrangement, sequence reads were collapsed and filtered. For each sample, productive Simpson clonality was calculated as the square root of Simpson's diversity index over productive rearrangements. Entries here come from immuneACCESS through TCRdb and include only in-frame sequences with V and J called. Some clones fail to appear in such tables; in the studies checked, an unresolved V gene covers under half of the shortfall, and the cause of the remainder is unknown. That table gives V, J and clone size, and the DNA gave D and trimming. The sample table holds approximately 360,000 clones, of which around 90% were seen once. Jointly, the top ten make up 0.95% to 1.5% of the sample.

Whole blood was collected in K2EDTA tubes by collaborating institutions according to the institutions' own protocols. For TCRbeta analysis, collaborator samples were shipped as frozen whole blood, as isolated PBMCs, or as DNA extracted from either sample type. Paper-wide results and their limitations: How much clinical and demographic metadata was included differed by source and by participant, and the metadata was provided uncurated.

The CDR3, cysteine through phenylalanine, is 15 amino acids long. The read is trimmed to its CDR3 DNA, 45 bases read in frame from base 1. Germline trimming: 5 bases from V, 5 bases from J; junction bases outside gene matches: 7. For CDR1 and CDR2, the germline V gene (reference sequence) lists LNHDA and SQIVND. The rearrangement combines TRBV19 with TRBJ2-5; TRBD2 agrees with 11 junctional bases. The clonotype was recovered from a man aged 40-49 years with acute or convalescent COVID-19. Sample: peripheral blood. The CDR3 amino acid sequence is: CASSPPSGGYETQYF. The nucleotide sequence is given as TGTGCCAGTAGTCCTCCTAGCGGGGGGTACGAGACCCAGTACTTC.